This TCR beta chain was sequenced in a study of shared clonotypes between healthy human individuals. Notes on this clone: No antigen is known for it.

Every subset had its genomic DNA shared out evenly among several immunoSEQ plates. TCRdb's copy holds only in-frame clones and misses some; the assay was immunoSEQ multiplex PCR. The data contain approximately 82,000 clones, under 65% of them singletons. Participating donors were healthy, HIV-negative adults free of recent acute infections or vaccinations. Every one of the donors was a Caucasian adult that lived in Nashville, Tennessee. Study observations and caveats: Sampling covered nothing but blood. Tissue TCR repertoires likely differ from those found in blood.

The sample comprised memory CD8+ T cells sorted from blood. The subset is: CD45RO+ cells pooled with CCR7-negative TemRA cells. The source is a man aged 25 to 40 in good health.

CDR3 loop: CASRQGAGTGELFF. The CDR3 DNA reads as TGTGCCAGCAGGCAGGGGGCGGGCACCGGGGAGCTGTTTTTT. The chain links TRBV5-6 to TRBJ2-2; 8 positions match TRBD1. V shed 5 bases and J 4 bases; nucleotides not matched to a gene: 4. The CDR3 is 14 residues long. CDR1 SGHDT and CDR2 YYEEEE come from the germline V gene. The full variable domain, rest sourced from reference TRBV5-6 and TRBJ2-2, is DAGVTQSPTHLIKTRGQQVTLRCSPKSGHDTVSWYQQALGQGPQFIFQYYEEEERQRGNFPDRFSGHQFPNYSSELNVNALLLGDSALYLCASRQGAGTGELFFGEGSRLTVL.